The T cell receptor beta chain under discussion was sequenced for a study of early T cells in non-severe SARS-CoV-2 infection. Study context: The authors sequenced bulk RNA from unsorted whole blood, leaving chains unpaired.

This clonotype appeared a few times. CDR3 length equals 14 residues. Per germline, CDR1 SGHVS and CDR2 FNYEAQ. Trimming shortened V by 2 bases and J by 0 bases, and 7 bases separated the two germline ends. Unique molecular identifier tags were affixed to discrete cDNA molecules. TCRdb independently ran MiXCR on the 5' RACE reads; one entry per CDR3 protein. In the table there are tens of thousands of distinct CDR3 sequences, roughly an eighth of which are singletons. This receptor was obtained from an adult who was a healthcare worker with PCR-confirmed SARS-CoV-2 infection or an uninfected control (not recorded which). This chain connects TRBV7-6 to TRBJ1-1; D is unresolved. The sample taken for sequencing was whole blood. The CDR3 loop reads CASSLSGLNTEAFF. The CDR3 DNA sequence: TGTGCCAGCAGCTTATCTGGGTTGAACACTGAAGCTTTCTTT.